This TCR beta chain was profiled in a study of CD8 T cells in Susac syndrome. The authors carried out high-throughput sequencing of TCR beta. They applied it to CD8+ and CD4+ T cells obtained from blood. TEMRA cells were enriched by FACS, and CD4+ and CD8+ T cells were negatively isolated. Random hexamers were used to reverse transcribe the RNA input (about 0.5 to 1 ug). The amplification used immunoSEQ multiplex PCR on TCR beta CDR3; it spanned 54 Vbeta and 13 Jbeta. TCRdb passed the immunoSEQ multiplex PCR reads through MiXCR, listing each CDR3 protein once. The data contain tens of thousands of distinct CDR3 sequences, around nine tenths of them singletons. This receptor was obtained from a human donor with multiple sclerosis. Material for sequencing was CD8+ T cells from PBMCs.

In DNA, the CDR3 is TGTGCCAGCAGTGACCTACGGGACAGGGCCGACGAGCAGTACTTC. Its translation is CASSDLRDRADEQYF. The V gene is TRBV2, the J gene TRBJ2-7; 9 bases align to TRBD1. CDR1 is SNHLY, CDR2 FYNNEI, per germline. CDR3 size: 15 residues. The V and J ends lost 3 bases and 5 bases, in that order; junction bases with no gene match: 8.